This T cell receptor beta chain was captured in a study of blood T cells in healthy people across ages. In germline, CDR1 is MNHNS, CDR2 SASEGT. The CDR3 consists of 17 residues. Trimming removed 8 bases at V and 2 bases at J, with 22 bases between. On this clonotype itself: Its antigen is currently unknown.

The study, taken as a whole, reports: Diversity estimates drawn from one million T cells were deemed underestimates. With unsorted PBMCs, a conclusive comparison of naive versus antigen-experienced cells was not possible.

Donors were systemically healthy Caucasian individuals from Russia aged roughly 6 to 100 years. Every donor gave approximately 10 milliliters of peripheral blood. PCR was performed a second time for roughly 7 to 12 cycles using a sample-barcoded 5' primer and a J-beta primer mix. TCRdb analysed the 5' RACE reads with MiXCR anew, one entry per CDR3 protein. Of about 1.6 million distinct CDR3 sequences listed, roughly a third are singletons. Sequencing input: blood. The V and J genes are TRBV6-1 and TRBJ1-5; D gene uncertain. The origin of this receptor is a woman in her twenties or thirties in good health. CDR3 DNA: TGTGCCAGCGATGCCGGATTCGCGGGGAGAGGCAATCAGCCCCAGCATTTT. Its protein is CASDAGFAGRGNQPQHF.